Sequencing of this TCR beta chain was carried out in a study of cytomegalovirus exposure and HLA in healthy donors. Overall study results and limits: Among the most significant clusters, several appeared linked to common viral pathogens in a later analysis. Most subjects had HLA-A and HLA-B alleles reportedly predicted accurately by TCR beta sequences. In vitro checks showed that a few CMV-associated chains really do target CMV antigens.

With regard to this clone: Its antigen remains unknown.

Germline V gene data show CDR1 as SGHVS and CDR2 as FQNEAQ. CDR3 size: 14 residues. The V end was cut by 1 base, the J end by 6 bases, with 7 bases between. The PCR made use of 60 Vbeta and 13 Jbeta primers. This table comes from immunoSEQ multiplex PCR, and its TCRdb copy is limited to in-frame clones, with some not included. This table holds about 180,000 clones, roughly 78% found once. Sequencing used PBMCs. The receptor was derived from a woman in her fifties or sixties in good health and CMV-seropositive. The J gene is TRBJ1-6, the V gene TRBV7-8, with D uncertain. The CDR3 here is CASSLGQVNSPLHF. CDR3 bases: TGTGCCAGCAGCTTAGGCCAGGTTAATTCACCCCTCCACTTT.